The 27 T cell receptor beta chains below come from one sample, sequenced in a study of neurological immune-mediated disorders. MiXCR was run by TCRdb on the 5' RACE reads, yielding one entry per CDR3 protein. The data hold some 65,000 distinct CDR3 sequences, with around 4% observed a single time. The sequencing input was PBMCs. These receptors came from a man in his fifties or sixties with multiple sclerosis.

Many counts were recorded for this clonotype. This chain uses TRBV7-2 with TRBJ2-3; 8 bases are shared with TRBD2. The J segment lost 2 bases and the V segment lost 0 bases, leaving 10 bases of the junction unmatched. Germline V CDR1 and CDR2: SGHTA, FQGNSA. This CDR3 spans 18 amino acids. The CDR3, as DNA: TGTGCCAGCAGCTTAGCAGCGGGGGCGTCCGGAGACACAGATACGCAGTATTTT. Its protein is CASSLAAGASGDTDTQYF. Complete variable domain (other parts from reference TRBV7-2 and TRBJ2-3): GAGVSQSPSNKVTEKGKDVELRCDPISGHTALYWYRQSLGQGLEFLIYFQGNSAPDKSGLPSDRFSAERTGGSVSTLTIQRTQQEDSAVYLCASSLAAGASGDTDTQYFGPGTRLTVL.

This clonotype was found many times. The chain joins TRBV10-3 to TRBJ1-2, with D maybe TRBD1 (6 bases). V dropped 0 bases and J dropped 3 bases, with 14 bases sitting between them. Germline V gene lookup returns CDR1 ENHRY and CDR2 SYGVKD. CDR3 length: 16 residues. DNA of the CDR3: TGTGCCATCAGTGAGTCGACATGGGGGCGGTACTATGGCTACACCTTC. Protein sequence: CAISESTWGRYYGYTF.

About this clonotype itself: A read error may account for a junction end that differs from germline. The V and J genes are TRBV15 and TRBJ1-6; D gene ambiguous. The CDR3 sequence is 15 residues long. CDR1 is LNHNV, CDR2 YYDKDF, per germline (reference sequence). This CDR3 is CATSRDPGFGSPLHF. The CDR3 DNA reads as TGTGCCACCAGCAGAGATCCCGGGTTTGGTTCACCCCTACACTTT.

CDR3 sequence reads: CASGEWGRGSKNIQYF. In DNA form, the CDR3 reads TGTGCCAGCGGCGAGTGGGGACGAGGCTCCAAAAACATTCAGTACTTC. This rearrangement joins TRBV27 to TRBJ2-4; the D gene could be TRBD1 or TRBD2 (5 bases each). The V and J ends lost 8 bases and 2 bases respectively, with 19 bases between them. Germline V gene sequence: CDR1 MNHEY, CDR2 SMNVEV (reference sequence). This CDR3 is 16 amino acids long.

The sample holds many counts of this clonotype. The V call is TRBV6-5, the J call TRBJ1-6; 10 positions agree with TRBD1. The CDR3 spans 15 residues. J lost 7 bases, V lost 2 bases, and 2 bases had no gene match. The V gene's germline CDR1 is MNHEY and CDR2 SVGAGI. The CDR3 here is CASSYGTGENSPLHF. In DNA form, the CDR3 reads TGTGCCAGCAGTTACGGGACAGGGGAAAATTCACCCCTCCACTTT.

This clonotype was recorded many times. V is TRBV6-1 and J is TRBJ2-5, with 9 bases lining up with TRBD1. CDR3 length: 15 amino acids. Looked up from germline, CDR1 is MNHNS and CDR2 is SASEGT. The trim removed 5 bases at V and 4 bases at J, leaving 8 bases unmatched. CDR3 sequence reads: CASSPRDRDGETQYF. The CDR3 DNA follows: TGTGCCAGCAGTCCCCGGGACAGGGACGGAGAGACCCAGTACTTC.

In this sample, this clonotype turned up many times. The V gene is TRBV7-2, the J gene TRBJ2-7; D is possibly TRBD1 or TRBD2 (5 bases each). This CDR3 contains 15 residues. V lost 4 bases and J 0 bases, leaving 13 bases between the germline ends. From germline, CDR1 is SGHTA and CDR2 FQGNSA. This CDR3 is CASSSGRLDSYEQYF. CDR3 in DNA: TGTGCCAGCAGCTCGGGACGTTTGGACTCCTACGAGCAGTACTTC.

The chain recombines TRBV5-1 with TRBJ1-2, with D maybe TRBD1 (6 bases). Germline CDR1 reads SGHRS; CDR2 reads YFSETQ. This CDR3 has 12 amino acids. Between the trimmed V and J ends, which lost 4 bases and 4 bases, there was a span of 8 bases. This CDR3 reads CASSTTGYGYTF. The CDR3 nucleotides read TGCGCCAGCAGCACGACAGGCTATGGCTACACCTTC.

This clonotype was recorded many times. At one boundary the junction diverges from the germline segment, which might be a read error. J is TRBJ1-3 and V is TRBV7-7, with D unresolved. The CDR3 contains 15 residues. Germline V gene sequence: CDR1 SSHAT, CDR2 FNYEAQ (reference sequence). The CDR3 is CASSIGPTSGNTIYF. The CDR3 bases are TGTGCTAGCAGCATAGGACCGACCTCTGGAAACACCATATATTTT.

Ten or more counts support this clonotype. This chain connects TRBV29-1 to TRBJ2-3, with D uncertain. Trimming removed 1 base at V and 3 bases at J, with 5 bases between. This CDR3 is built from 12 residues. Looked up from germline, CDR1 is SQVTM and CDR2 is ANQGSEA. CDR3 sequence (DNA): TGCAGCGTTGAAGTTTCTACAGATACGCAGTATTTT. This translates into CSVEVSTDTQYF.

This clonotype was seen at least ten times. CDR3 coding DNA: TGCGCCAGCAGCCGGGACAGGGCGAGGGGCACAGATACGCAGTATTTT. Amino acid sequence: CASSRDRARGTDTQYF. The chain has TRBV5-1 and TRBJ2-3; 9 bases are a match to TRBD1. CDR3 size: 16 residues. V gave up 4 bases and J gave up 1 base; unmatched junction bases: 7. The germline V gene has CDR1 SGHRS and CDR2 YFSETQ.

At least ten counts were recorded for this clonotype. The rearrangement uses TRBV20-1 and TRBJ1-2, with D unclear. The CDR3 length is 13 residues. Trimming removed 3 bases at V and 4 bases at J, with 12 bases between. Germline values: CDR1 DFQATT, CDR2 SNEGSKA (reference sequence). The CDR3 is CSASHKGGYGYTF. The CDR3 DNA sequence: TGCAGTGCTAGTCATAAGGGAGGCTATGGCTACACCTTC.

This clonotype was found many times. The genes are TRBV29-1 and TRBJ1-5; D perhaps matches TRBD1 (5 bases). V shed 4 bases and J shed 2 bases, with 9 bases lying between them. From germline, CDR1 is SQVTM and CDR2 ANQGSEA. The CDR3 spans 13 residues. The CDR3 region is CSVGGGGNQPQHF. The CDR3 coding sequence is TGCAGCGTTGGGGGGGGAGGCAATCAGCCCCAGCATTTT.

This clonotype was recorded only once. This chain links TRBV18 with TRBJ2-7; 9 bases are a match to TRBD1. The CDR3 length is 14 residues. The V segment lost 2 bases and the J segment 4 bases; nucleotides outside the gene matches: 3. CDR1 is KGHSH, CDR2 LQKENI, per germline. The CDR3 DNA sequence: TGTGCCAGCTCACCAGGGACAGGGAGGTACGAGCAGTACGTC. Translation: CASSPGTGRYEQYV.

The table lists this clonotype with many counts. The chain employs TRBV20-1 and TRBJ2-3, with 7 bases lining up with TRBD1. The germline V gene encodes CDR1 DFQATT and CDR2 SNEGSKA (reference sequence). The CDR3 length is 14 residues. DNA of the CDR3: TGCAGAGCCGGAAAAGGGGGCCGCACAGATACGCAGTATTTT. Translating it yields CRAGKGGRTDTQYF.

This clonotype was recorded many times. CDR3 DNA sequence: TGTGCCAGCAGCTCCCCGAATCCAGACAGGGGGCCCGACTATGGCTACACCTTC. Translating gives CASSSPNPDRGPDYGYTF. V gene TRBV7-9 combines with J gene TRBJ1-2, with 10 bases fitting TRBD1. This CDR3 region has 18 residues. The germline V gene has CDR1 SEHNR and CDR2 FQNEAQ (reference sequence). V was clipped by 4 bases and J by 3 bases; unmatched bases: 14.

The table lists this clonotype with many counts. V and J are TRBV7-2 and TRBJ2-4; D is possibly TRBD1 (5 bases). This CDR3 spans 16 amino acids. In germline, CDR1 is SGHTA, CDR2 FQGNSA. Trimming cost V 1 base and J 0 bases, with 10 bases left between them. The CDR3 nucleotides read TGTGCCAGCAGCTTAGGACAGCTATTAGCCAAAAACATTCAGTACTTC. It translates to CASSLGQLLAKNIQYF.

This chain connects TRBV5-1 to TRBJ2-1; D remains ambiguous. This CDR3 is built from 14 residues. CDR1 is SGHRS and CDR2 is YFSETQ in the germline V gene. Trimming removed 5 bases from V and 5 bases from J, with 14 bases in between. The CDR3 protein is CASSRGNGHNEQFF. CDR3 nucleotides: TGCGCCAGCAGTCGAGGAAACGGACACAATGAGCAGTTCTTC.

The sample holds many counts of this clonotype. The V gene is TRBV13, the J gene TRBJ2-2, with TRBD1 matching over 7 bases. In germline, CDR1 is PRHDT, CDR2 FYEKMQ (reference sequence). V was pared by 5 bases and J by 6 bases, with 6 bases of the junction left unmatched. The CDR3 runs to 14 residues. CDR3 in DNA: TGTGCCAGCAGCAAAGACAGGGTATCCGGGGAGCTGTTTTTT. Protein sequence: CASSKDRVSGELFF.

In this sample, this clonotype turned up many times. The chain combines TRBV6-5 with TRBJ1-1; D is perhaps TRBD1 (6 bases). V lost 6 bases and J lost 0, with 14 bases in between. This CDR3 region has 15 residues. The germline gives CDR1 MNHEY, CDR2 SVGAGI. The CDR3 DNA reads TGTGCCAGCAGAAACCACGGACAGATGAACACTGAAGCTTTCTTT. Translation gives CASRNHGQMNTEAFF.

The chain joins TRBV6-5 to TRBJ1-1; tentatively, D is TRBD1 (5 bases). This CDR3 is built from 14 residues. CDR1 MNHEY and CDR2 SVGAGI come from the germline V gene. Trimming removed 6 bases at V and 3 bases at J, with 14 bases between. The CDR3 bases are TGTGCCAGCAGACGCCGCAGGGAACACACTGAAGCTTTCTTT. It yields the protein CASRRRREHTEAFF.

This clonotype was detected many times. The chain has TRBV5-6 and TRBJ2-7; TRBD2 agrees at 7 bases. V shed 3 bases, J shed 4 bases, and the junction held 4 bases outside the gene matches. Germline-derived CDR1 and CDR2 are SGHDT and YYEEEE. The CDR3 sequence is 13 residues long. The CDR3 here is CASSWGAGYEQYV. The DNA for the CDR3 is TGTGCCAGCAGCTGGGGAGCGGGATACGAGCAGTACGTC.

This clonotype was recorded many times. The CDR3 DNA is TGCAGTGCCGTGCCTGGGCGGGGCTACACCGGGGAGCTGTTTTTT. Protein: CSAVPGRGYTGELFF. The chain joins TRBV20-1 to TRBJ2-2; possibly TRBD2 for D (6 bases). This CDR3 is built from 15 residues. Germline V gives CDR1 DFQATT, CDR2 SNEGSKA (reference sequence). V was trimmed by 6 bases and J by 3 bases, leaving 17 bases between them.

The sample holds many counts of this clonotype. This chain links TRBV5-1 with TRBJ1-2; D is unresolved. The CDR3 is 13 amino acids. Germline CDR1 reads SGHRS; CDR2 reads YFSETQ. V lost 2 bases and J lost 3, with 8 bases in between. For the CDR3, the DNA is TGCGCCAGCAGCTTTCCAAACGACTATGGCTACACCTTC. It translates to CASSFPNDYGYTF.

Note on this clonotype: This sequence may be a read error, since a much larger clone differs from it by one base. This rearrangement joins TRBV4-3 to TRBJ2-2; 7 bases match TRBD1. The germline gives CDR1 LGHNA, CDR2 YSLEER. The CDR3 runs to 16 residues. V was pared by 4 bases and J by 2 bases, with 7 bases of the junction left unmatched. CDR3 DNA sequence: TGCGCCAGCAGCCGGAGACAGGGCAGTAACACCGGGGAGCTGTTTTTT. It yields the protein CASSRRQGSNTGELFF.

This clonotype was observed at least ten times. The V and J genes are TRBV29-1 and TRBJ1-2; D is undetermined. The CDR3 loop spans 12 amino acids. Germline CDR1 and CDR2: SQVTM and ANQGSEA. Trimming cost V 5 bases and J 0 bases, with 7 bases left between them. CDR3 coding DNA: TGCAGCGTTTTTGCCGCTAACTATGGCTACACCTTC. Protein product: CSVFAANYGYTF.

This clonotype was counted at least ten times. The V call is TRBV12-3 or TRBV12-4, the J call TRBJ2-5; 10 nucleotides line up with TRBD2. J lost 4 bases, V lost 3 bases, and 14 bases had no gene match. The CDR3 totals 18 residues. DNA for the CDR3: TGTGCCAGCAGTTTCGCTAGCGGGGGCGCCGCCTCCCCAGAGACCCAGTACTTC. This gives the protein CASSFASGGAASPETQYF.